Reported below is one T cell receptor beta chain. Just one base apart from a much larger clone, this may be a read error. Produced via immunoSEQ multiplex PCR; TCRdb's table is partial and in-frame only. The sample yields 150,000 to 200,000 clones, 85% to 95% seen once. These data come from a study of T cell responses to AZD1222 COVID-19 vaccine. J gave up 5 bases and V 4 bases, and 0 bases lay outside the gene matches. The CDR3 covers 13 residues. CDR1 is LGHDT and CDR2 is YNNKEL in the germline V gene (reference sequence). The gene calls are TRBV3-1 (or the pseudogene TRBV3-2) and TRBJ2-3; 10 positions agree with TRBD2. The source of this sequence is an adult who received the AZD1222 COVID-19 vaccine. Sequenced material: peripheral blood, taken 28 days after the second AZD1222 dose. The CDR3: CASSRLAGDTQYF. The CDR3 DNA reads as TGTGCCAGCAGCCGACTAGCGGGAGATACGCAGTATTTT.